These 10 T cell receptor beta chains came from one sample sequenced in a study of T-cell memory formation after mild COVID-19. MiXCR, applied by TCRdb to the 5' RACE reads, yields one record per CDR3 protein. The sample consists of about 250,000 distinct CDR3 sequences, 15% of them appearing once. The specimen was PBMCs or a T cell subset sorted from them (not recorded which). These receptors came from an adult woman who had mild COVID-19 (a few samples of this study predate the infection). Cell type and time point are not known.

This sequence joins TRBV12-3 or TRBV12-4 and TRBJ2-4; D may be TRBD1 (6 bases). Trimming took off 5 bases at V and 0 bases at J, with 11 bases between the two ends. The CDR3 spans 15 residues. The CDR3 is CASSIAGVAKNIQYF. The CDR3 region has the DNA TGTGCCAGCAGTATCGCAGGGGTAGCCAAAAACATTCAGTACTTC.

This clonotype turned up a few times. The gene calls are TRBV2 and TRBJ1-2; D unclear. Germline CDR1 SNHLY, CDR2 FYNNEI. The CDR3 sequence is 13 residues long. Between the trimmed V and J ends, which lost 4 bases and 7 bases, there was a span of 13 bases. The CDR3 loop is CASSAGSRTGYTF. For the CDR3, the DNA is TGTGCCAGCAGTGCCGGGAGTCGAACTGGCTACACCTTC.

This clonotype was found a few times. The chain carries TRBV5-1 and TRBJ2-5; TRBD2 agrees at 11 bases. This CDR3 spans 16 amino acids. Germline lookup yields CDR1 SGHRS and CDR2 YFSETQ. V was pared by 3 bases and J by 2 bases, with 6 bases of the junction left unmatched. The DNA for the CDR3 is TGCGCCAGCAGCTGGGGACTAGCGGAGAAACAAGAGACCCAGTACTTC. As protein: CASSWGLAEKQETQYF.

The V and J genes are TRBV2 and TRBJ1-6; D gene unclear. V lost 4 bases and J lost 7, with 20 bases in between. The CDR3 loop spans 17 amino acids. The germline CDR1 and CDR2 sequences are SNHLY and FYNNEI. The chain's CDR3 is CASSVWEASSGNSPLHF. The CDR3 bases are TGTGCCAGCAGTGTCTGGGAAGCTTCGTCAGGAAATTCACCCCTCCACTTT. The entire variable domain, with the rest obtained from reference TRBV2 and TRBJ1-6, is as follows: EPEVTQTPSHQVTQMGQEVILRCVPISNHLYFYWYRQILGQKVEFLVSFYNNEISEKSEIFDDQFSVERPDGSNFTLKIRSTKLEDSAMYFCASSVWEASSGNSPLHFGNGTRLTVT.

This rearrangement joins TRBV6-5 to TRBJ1-1; no firm D call. Trimming removed 1 base at V and 1 base at J, with 16 bases between. Germline V gives CDR1 MNHEY, CDR2 SVGAGI. The CDR3 consists of 17 residues. The chain's CDR3 is CASSYFGGDAGNTEAFF. CDR3 nucleotides: TGTGCCAGCAGTTACTTCGGAGGAGATGCGGGGAACACTGAAGCTTTCTTT.

This clonotype was seen a few times. The V gene is TRBV9, the J gene TRBJ1-2; D is perhaps TRBD1 (6 bases). Germline loops: CDR1 SGDLS, CDR2 YYNGEE. This CDR3 is 17 amino acids long. Trimming stripped 3 bases from V and 7 bases from J, with 25 bases between. The CDR3 nucleotides read TGTGCCAGCAGCGCCAGCACAGACAGGCCCAGTAGGGGTGGCTACACCTTC. Amino acid sequence: CASSASTDRPSRGGYTF.

The rearrangement links TRBV12-3 or TRBV12-4 to TRBJ2-7; 9 bases match TRBD1. After removal of 7 bases from V and 0 bases from J, the junction contained 4 bases not matched to a gene. This CDR3 spans 14 amino acids. In nucleotides, the CDR3 is TGTGCCAGCAAACAACAGGGGGCCTCCTACGAGCAGTACTTC. Its translation: CASKQQGASYEQYF.

This rearrangement joins TRBV12-3 or TRBV12-4 to TRBJ2-7; D perhaps matches TRBD1 (5 bases). The V gene lost 7 bases and the J gene lost 2 bases, with 15 bases spanning the gap. The CDR3 extends over 14 amino acids. The CDR3 nucleotides are TGTGCCAGCAAATGGGGCGGTTCCCCCTACGAGCAGTACTTC. Translated: CASKWGGSPYEQYF.

The gene calls are TRBV7-8 and TRBJ1-1; TRBD1 agrees at 9 bases. Per germline, CDR1 SGHVS and CDR2 FQNEAQ. The CDR3 is 16 amino acids. Losses at the gene ends were 5 bases for V and 6 bases for J; bases not matched to a gene: 13. This chain's CDR3 is CASSRLIGQGRAEAFF. CDR3 bases: TGTGCCAGCAGCCGGCTAATAGGACAGGGGAGAGCTGAAGCTTTCTTT.

The chain combines TRBV20-1 with TRBJ1-1; D is ambiguous. V was cut by 3 bases and J by 1 base, with 9 bases left in between. Germline-derived CDR1 and CDR2 are DFQATT and SNEGSKA (reference sequence). The CDR3 totals 13 residues. For the CDR3, the DNA is TGCAGTGCTAGGCAAGGTTGGAACACTGAAGCTTTCTTT. This encodes CSARQGWNTEAFF.